This T cell receptor (beta chain) is drawn from a study of T-cell memory formation after mild COVID-19. Study-level information: TCR clusters were mostly donor specific.

This CDR3 contains 13 residues. The V gene's germline CDR1 is DFQATT and CDR2 SNEGSKA (reference sequence). V lost 1 base to trimming and J lost 5 bases, with 9 bases between them. MiXCR, run by TCRdb on the 5' RACE reads, gives a single entry per CDR3 protein. The sample has around 320,000 distinct CDR3 sequences; approximately 14% are singletons. The chain links TRBV20-1 to TRBJ1-5; TRBD1 is a possible D gene (5 bases). The sample was PBMCs or a T cell subset sorted from them (not recorded which). The receptor was derived from a man between 18 and 29 years old who had mild COVID-19 (a few samples of this study predate the infection). Cell type and time point are not known. The CDR3 loop is CSARAGSHQPQHF. Here the CDR3 DNA reads TGCAGTGCTAGAGCAGGGTCACATCAGCCCCAGCATTTT.